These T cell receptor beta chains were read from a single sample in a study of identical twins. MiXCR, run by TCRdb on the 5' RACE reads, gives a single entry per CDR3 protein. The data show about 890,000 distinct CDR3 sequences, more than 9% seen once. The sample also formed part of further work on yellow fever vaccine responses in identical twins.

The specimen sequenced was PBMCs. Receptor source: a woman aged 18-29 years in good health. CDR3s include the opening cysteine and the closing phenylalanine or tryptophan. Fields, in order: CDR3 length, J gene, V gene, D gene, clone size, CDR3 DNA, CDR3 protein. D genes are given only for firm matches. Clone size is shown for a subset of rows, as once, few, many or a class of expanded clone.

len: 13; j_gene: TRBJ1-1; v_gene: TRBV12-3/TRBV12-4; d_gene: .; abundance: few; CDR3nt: TGTGCCAGCAGCCTGACATCAGCCACTGAAGCTTTCTTT; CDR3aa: CASSLTSATEAFF
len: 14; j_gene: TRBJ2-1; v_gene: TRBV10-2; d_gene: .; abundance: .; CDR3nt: TGCGCCAGCCTCTCAGAGGTCTCCTACAATGAGCAGTTCTTC; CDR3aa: CASLSEVSYNEQFF
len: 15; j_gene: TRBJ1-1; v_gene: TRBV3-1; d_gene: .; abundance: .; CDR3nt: TGTGCCAGCAGCCAAGACCCGGGAGTGGGCACTGAAGCTTTCTTT; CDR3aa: CASSQDPGVGTEAFF
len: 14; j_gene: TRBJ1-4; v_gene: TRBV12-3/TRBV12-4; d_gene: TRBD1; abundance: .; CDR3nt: TGTGCCAGCAGTCTCCGACAGGGACCCGAAAAACTGTTTTTT; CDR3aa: CASSLRQGPEKLFF
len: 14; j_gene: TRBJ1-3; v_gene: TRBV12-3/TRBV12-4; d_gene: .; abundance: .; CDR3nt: TGTGCCAGCAGGCCGGGTGGGGCAGGCAGCACCATATATTTT; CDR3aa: CASRPGGAGSTIYF
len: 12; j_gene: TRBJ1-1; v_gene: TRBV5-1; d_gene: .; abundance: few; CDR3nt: TGCGCCAGCAGTATCAGGGACACTGAAGCTTTCTTT; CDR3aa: CASSIRDTEAFF
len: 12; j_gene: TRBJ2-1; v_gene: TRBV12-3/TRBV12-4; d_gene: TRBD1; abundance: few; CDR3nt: TGTGCCAGCAGTTTAGGACCGGGACAGGGTGTCTTC; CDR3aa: CASSLGPGQGVF
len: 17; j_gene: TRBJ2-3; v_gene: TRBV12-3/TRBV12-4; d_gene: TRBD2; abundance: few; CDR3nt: TGTGCCAGCAGTTTCCCGAGGACTAGCGGGAGAGCAGATACGCAGTATTTT; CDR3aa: CASSFPRTSGRADTQYF
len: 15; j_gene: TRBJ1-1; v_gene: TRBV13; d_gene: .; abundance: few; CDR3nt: TGTGCCAGCAGCACCTCCGGGCCCGTACCTTTTGAAGCTTTCTTT; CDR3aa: CASSTSGPVPFEAFF
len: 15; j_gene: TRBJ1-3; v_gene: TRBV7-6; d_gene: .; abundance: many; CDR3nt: TGTGCCAGCAGCTTAGACAGGGTCTCTGGAAACACCATATATTTT; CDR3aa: CASSLDRVSGNTIYF
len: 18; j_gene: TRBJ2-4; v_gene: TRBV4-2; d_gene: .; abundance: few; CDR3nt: TGTGCCAGCAGCCAAGATTATCGACAGATAATAGCCAAAAACATTCAGTACTTC; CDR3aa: CASSQDYRQIIAKNIQYF
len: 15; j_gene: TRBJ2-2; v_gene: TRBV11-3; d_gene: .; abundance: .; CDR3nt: TGTGCCAGCAGCTTAACGGGGGAAAGGACCGGGGAGCTGTTTTTT; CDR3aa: CASSLTGERTGELFF
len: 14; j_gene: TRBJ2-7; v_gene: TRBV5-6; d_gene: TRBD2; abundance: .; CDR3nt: TGTGCCAGCAGCAAGGGACTAGCGGACTACGAGCAGTACTTC; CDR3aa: CASSKGLADYEQYF
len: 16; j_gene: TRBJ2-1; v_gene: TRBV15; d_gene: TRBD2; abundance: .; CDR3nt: TGTGCCACCAGCAGGGATCTAGCGGGAGTGAGCAATGAGCAGTTCTTC; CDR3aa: CATSRDLAGVSNEQFF
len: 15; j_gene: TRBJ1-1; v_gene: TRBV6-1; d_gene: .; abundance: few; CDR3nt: TGTGCCAGCAGTCGCCCCCAAGCAGGGAACACTGAAGCTTTCTTT; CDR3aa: CASSRPQAGNTEAFF
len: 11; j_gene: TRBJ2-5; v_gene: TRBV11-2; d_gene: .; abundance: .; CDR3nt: TGTGCCAGCAGCTCCGTCCAGGCCCAGTACTTC; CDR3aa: CASSSVQAQYF
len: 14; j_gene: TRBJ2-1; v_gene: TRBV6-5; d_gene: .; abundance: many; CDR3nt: TGTGCCAGCAGTTACTCTGGGGACCACAATGAGCAGTTCTTC; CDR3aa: CASSYSGDHNEQFF
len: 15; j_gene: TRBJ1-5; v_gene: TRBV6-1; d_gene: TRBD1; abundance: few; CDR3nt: TGTGCCAGCAGACAAGGACAGGGAGGCTATCAGCCCCAGCATTTT; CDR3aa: CASRQGQGGYQPQHF
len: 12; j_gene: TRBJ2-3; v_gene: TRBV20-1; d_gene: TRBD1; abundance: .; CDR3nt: TGCAGTGCTGGGACAGTCACAGATACGCAGTATTTT; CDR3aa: CSAGTVTDTQYF
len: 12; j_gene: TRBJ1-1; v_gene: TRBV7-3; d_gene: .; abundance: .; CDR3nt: TGTGCCAGCAGCTTTGGGTTCTCTGAAGCTTTCTTT; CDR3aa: CASSFGFSEAFF